The clone carrying this T cell receptor (beta chain) has a handful of counts. What it binds is not known. This sample was included in a study of T-cell memory formation after mild COVID-19. Study in general: The TCR clusters were mostly specific to one donor.

Overall study results and limits: Clones contracting over day 15 to 85 were CD4/CD8 balanced, with later expanders leaning CD4+. Shrinking CD4+ clones were chiefly CM and EM; CD8+ ones were chiefly EMRA.

It was 5'RACE with constant-segment primers that produced the TCR alpha and TCR beta cDNA libraries, which carried sample barcodes and UMIs. TCRdb ran MiXCR on the 5' RACE reads and lists one entry per CDR3 protein. The sample gives 550,000 to 700,000 distinct CDR3 sequences, approximately 15% of which show up once; roughly 8% is in the top ten. The sample comprised PBMCs or a T cell subset sorted from them (not recorded which). The receptor's source is an adult woman who had mild COVID-19 (a few samples of this study predate the infection). Cell type and time point are not known.

CDR3 bases: TGTGCCAGCAGTTCGGATGGGGGCAATCAGCCCCAGCATTTT. Translating gives CASSSDGGNQPQHF. This chain joins TRBV12-3 or TRBV12-4 and TRBJ1-5; D call uncertain. This CDR3 has 14 residues. With 4 bases removed from V and 2 bases from J, the gap between germline ends came to 9 bases.